The 27 T cell receptor beta chains below were found in one sample sequenced in a study of CD4+ T cells in melanoma. Assay used: immunoSEQ multiplex PCR; TCRdb lists only in-frame clones, some missing. The sample records around 55,000 clones, roughly three quarters being singletons. Sequencing input: tumor tissue. These receptors originate from a human donor with melanoma.

This clone was observed at least ten times. The genes are TRBV9 and TRBJ1-5; 9 nucleotides match TRBD1. This CDR3 spans 15 amino acids. Germline CDR1 SGDLS, CDR2 YYNGEE. Unmatched junction bases numbered 5, after V lost 3 bases and J lost 4 bases. CDR3 sequence: CASSAEQGANQPQHF. The CDR3 nucleotides are TGTGCCAGCAGCGCGGAACAGGGGGCAAATCAGCCCCAGCATTTT. The full variable domain, rest sourced from reference TRBV9 and TRBJ1-5, is DSGVTQTPKHLITATGQRVTLRCSPRSGDLSVYWYQQSLDQGLQFLIQYYNGEERAKGNILERFSAQQFPDLHSELNLSSLELGDSALYFCASSAEQGANQPQHFGDGTRLSIL.

The table lists this clone with a few counts. V usage is TRBV7-9 and J usage is TRBJ2-2; no reliable D call. Germline V gene data show CDR1 as SEHNR and CDR2 as FQNEAQ (reference sequence). The CDR3 is 12 amino acids. Trimming left V 5 bases short and J 3 bases short, with 4 bases between. CDR3 sequence (DNA): TGTGCCAGCAGCCCACACACCGGGGAGCTGTTTTTT. Encoded protein: CASSPHTGELFF.

V and J are TRBV5-6 and TRBJ2-5, with D perhaps matching TRBD1 (5 bases). The germline V gene has CDR1 SGHDT and CDR2 YYEEEE. This CDR3 region has 15 residues. The ends were cut back, 6 bases at V and 1 base at J, with 16 bases in the middle. CDR3 in amino acids: CASMRPGWGQETQYF. CDR3 nucleotides: TGTGCCAGCATGCGGCCAGGGTGGGGCCAAGAGACCCAGTACTTC.

CDR3 DNA: TGTGCCAGCAGGAAGGACGGGGTAAGGCTCGAGCAGTACTTC. This gives the protein CASRKDGVRLEQYF. The V gene is TRBV6-5, the J gene TRBJ2-7, with a weak D call TRBD2 (5 bases). Trimming took off 6 bases at V and 6 bases at J, with 18 bases between the two ends. CDR1 and CDR2 (germline): MNHEY, SVGAGI. The CDR3 consists of 14 residues.

The CDR3 protein is CASSLYIGGTYEQYF. Written as DNA, the CDR3 is TGTGCCAGTAGTTTATACATAGGAGGGACCTACGAGCAGTACTTC. The chain uses TRBV19 and TRBJ2-7; perhaps TRBD2 as D (6 bases). There are 15 residues in the CDR3. V was clipped by 5 bases and J by 2 bases, with 16 bases between them. In germline, CDR1 is LNHDA, CDR2 SQIVND (reference sequence).

This sequence joins TRBV11-2 and TRBJ1-1; unclear D gene. The germline V and J ends were trimmed by 4 bases and 2 bases, with 14 bases remaining between them. The germline V gene has CDR1 SGHAT and CDR2 FQNNGV. The CDR3 runs to 15 residues. The CDR3 reads CASSSSFGSNTEAFF. The DNA for the CDR3 is TGTGCCAGCAGCTCTAGTTTTGGATCCAACACTGAAGCTTTCTTT. The full variable domain, with the rest looked up from reference TRBV11-2 and TRBJ1-1, is EAGVAQSPRYKIIEKRQSVAFWCNPISGHATLYWYQQILGQGPKLLIQFQNNGVVDDSQLPKDRFSAERLKGVDSTLKIQPAKLEDSAVYLCASSSSFGSNTEAFFGQGTRLTVV.

This clone was seen a few times. V usage is TRBV5-1 and J usage is TRBJ2-2; D call uncertain. CDR3 length: 15 amino acids. V was trimmed by 4 bases and J by 5 bases, leaving 15 bases between them. Germline assignment: CDR1 SGHRS and CDR2 YFSETQ. The CDR3 reads CASSEDGRPTGELFF. The CDR3 nucleotides read TGCGCCAGCAGCGAGGATGGCAGGCCAACCGGGGAGCTGTTTTTT. The full variable domain, rest sourced from reference TRBV5-1 and TRBJ2-2, is KAGVTQTPRYLIKTRGQQVTLSCSPISGHRSVSWYQQTPGQGLQFLFEYFSETQRNKGNFPGRFSGRQFSNSRSEMNVSTLELGDSALYLCASSEDGRPTGELFFGEGSRLTVL.

V usage is TRBV4-3 and J usage is TRBJ1-1; D possibly corresponds to TRBD1 (5 bases). Germline loops: CDR1 LGHNA, CDR2 YSLEER. CDR3 size: 15 residues. Trimming took 2 bases from V and 1 from J, leaving 11 bases between them. This chain's CDR3 is CASSQWRDPNTEAFF. CDR3 nucleotide sequence: TGCGCCAGCAGCCAATGGAGGGACCCGAACACTGAAGCTTTCTTT.

The J gene is TRBJ2-1, the V gene TRBV5-5; D might be TRBD1 (6 bases). CDR3 size: 16 residues. Trimming stripped 4 bases from V and 4 bases from J, with 18 bases between. The V gene's germline CDR1 is SGHKS and CDR2 YYEKEE (reference sequence). The DNA of the CDR3 is TGTGCCAGCAGCACGGACAGTTTAGATCCTTACAATGAGCAGTTCTTC. Translating gives CASSTDSLDPYNEQFF.

J is TRBJ2-5 and V is TRBV7-2, with TRBD2 identical over 16 bases. CDR3 length equals 16 residues. CDR1 is SGHTA and CDR2 is FQGNSA in the germline V gene. V lost 8 bases to trimming and J lost 4 bases; unmatched junction nucleotides: 7. CDR3 loop: CASSGLAGGPGETQYF. In nucleotides, the CDR3 is TGTGCCAGCTCGGGACTAGCGGGGGGGCCGGGAGAGACCCAGTACTTC.

The chain is built from TRBV5-1 and TRBJ2-2; 11 bases map to TRBD1. This CDR3 is built from 18 residues. The V gene end was trimmed by 3 bases and the J gene end by 2 bases; junction bases not matched to a gene: 9. Germline-derived CDR1 and CDR2 are SGHRS and YFSETQ. CDR3 coding DNA: TGCGCCAGCAGCTCGGCACCACGGACAGGGGGCAACACCGGGGAGCTGTTTTTT. Translating gives CASSSAPRTGGNTGELFF.

The chain is built from TRBV5-1 and TRBJ2-7; maybe TRBD2 (5 bases). V lost 0 bases and J 2 bases, leaving 9 bases between the germline ends. This CDR3 region has 14 residues. Germline loops: CDR1 SGHRS, CDR2 YFSETQ. The CDR3 loop reads CASSLEHGTYEQYF. CDR3 nucleotides: TGCGCCAGCAGCTTGGAACACGGGACCTACGAGCAGTACTTC.

V gene TRBV7-9 combines with J gene TRBJ2-4, with unresolved D. Deletions cut 4 bases from V and 7 bases from J, with 17 bases between. Per germline, CDR1 SEHNR and CDR2 FQNEAQ (reference sequence). This CDR3 is built from 15 residues. As DNA, the CDR3 is TGTGCCAGCAGCTCCCGGGCCCCACTTCCCAACATTCAGTACTTC. Amino acid sequence: CASSSRAPLPNIQYF.

The J gene is TRBJ1-1, the V gene TRBV11-2; a possible D gene is TRBD1 (5 bases). There are 15 residues in the CDR3. V shed 5 bases and J shed 0 bases, with 13 bases lying between them. Germline V gene lookup returns CDR1 SGHAT and CDR2 FQNNGV. The CDR3 nucleotides read TGTGCCAGCAGCCCCCCGAACAGGCTGAACACTGAAGCTTTCTTT. Translating gives CASSPPNRLNTEAFF. Complete variable domain (other parts from reference TRBV11-2 and TRBJ1-1): EAGVAQSPRYKIIEKRQSVAFWCNPISGHATLYWYQQILGQGPKLLIQFQNNGVVDDSQLPKDRFSAERLKGVDSTLKIQPAKLEDSAVYLCASSPPNRLNTEAFFGQGTRLTVV.

This clone has a handful of counts. The chain uses TRBV6-5 and TRBJ1-4; D is ambiguous. V was trimmed by 6 bases and J by 16 bases, leaving 6 bases between them. There are 8 residues in the CDR3. CDR1 and CDR2 (germline): MNHEY, SVGAGI. CDR3 loop: CASRLEFF. The CDR3 DNA is TGTGCCAGCAGGCTTGAGTTTTTT.

CDR3 bases: TGTGCCAGCAGCTTAACGGGCGGGGGCGAGCAGTACTTC. The encoded protein is CASSLTGGGEQYF. V and J are TRBV7-3 and TRBJ2-7; 7 bases fit TRBD2. This CDR3 contains 13 residues. Trimming removed 0 bases from V and 6 bases from J; junction bases left unmatched: 2. In germline, CDR1 is SGHTA, CDR2 FQGTGA.

V is TRBV19 and J is TRBJ2-1, with 8 positions matching TRBD2. This CDR3 is 12 amino acids long. CDR1 and CDR2 (germline): LNHDA, SQIVND (reference sequence). With V trimmed by 8 bases and J by 7 bases, 4 bases remained unmatched. The CDR3 reads CASRPGGNEQFF. Here the CDR3 DNA reads TGTGCCAGTCGGCCGGGGGGGAATGAGCAGTTCTTC.

V gene TRBV29-1 combines with J gene TRBJ2-3; no clear D. V dropped 4 bases and J dropped 5 bases, with 10 bases sitting between them. CDR3 size: 12 residues. Germline CDR1 is SQVTM and CDR2 is ANQGSEA. The DNA for the CDR3 is TGCAGCGTTGCGACCGAAGTAGATACGCAGTATTTT. It is translated as CSVATEVDTQYF.

The CDR3 nucleotides are TGTGCCTGGACAACACCCTCCAGGGACGGTACCTATGGCTACACCTTC. This translates into CAWTTPSRDGTYGYTF. This chain connects TRBV30 to TRBJ1-2, with D perhaps TRBD1 (5 bases). Trimming removed 4 bases at V and 4 bases at J, with 22 bases between. This CDR3 is 16 amino acids long. CDR1 and CDR2 (germline): GTSNPN, SVGIG (reference sequence).

The V call is TRBV5-5, the J call TRBJ2-5; D unresolved. Trimming pared 4 bases from V and 5 bases from J, leaving 9 bases between. Germline values: CDR1 SGHKS, CDR2 YYEKEE (reference sequence). CDR3 length: 12 amino acids. The CDR3 loop reads CASSLRSETQYF. CDR3 nucleotide sequence: TGTGCCAGCAGCCTTCGATCGGAGACCCAGTACTTC.

V usage is TRBV6-1 and J usage is TRBJ2-2; TRBD1 matches 7 bases. The CDR3 has 15 residues. Germline assignment: CDR1 MNHNS and CDR2 SASEGT. J lost 2 bases, V lost 8 bases, and 8 bases had no gene match. The CDR3 reads CASRNRGENTGELFF. CDR3 coding DNA: TGTGCCAGCCGAAACAGGGGCGAAAACACCGGGGAGCTGTTTTTT.

The chain uses TRBV13 and TRBJ1-3; D is ambiguous. CDR3 length: 14 amino acids. Trimming pared 6 bases from V and 1 base from J, leaving 10 bases between. In germline, CDR1 is PRHDT, CDR2 FYEKMQ (reference sequence). The chain's CDR3 is CASSWPGSGNTIYF. The CDR3 DNA is TGTGCCAGCAGTTGGCCCGGTTCTGGAAACACCATATATTTT.

This clone was found many times. The rearrangement uses TRBV20-1 and TRBJ2-3; D gene unclear. The CDR3 has 11 amino acids. V was cut by 6 bases and J by 6 bases, with 10 bases left in between. CDR1 is DFQATT, CDR2 SNEGSKA, per germline (reference sequence). The CDR3 spells CSAGPVDTQYF. CDR3 coding DNA: TGCAGTGCCGGACCGGTCGATACGCAGTATTTT.

This clone was detected only once. This CDR3 is CASIRLTDLLSGYTF. DNA for the CDR3: TGTGCCAGCATTAGGCTTACGGACCTATTGTCTGGCTACACCTTC. This sequence joins TRBV6-5 and TRBJ1-2; D unresolved. Germline lookup yields CDR1 MNHEY and CDR2 SVGAGI. The CDR3 has 15 residues. Trimming removed 7 bases from V and 7 bases from J, with 22 bases in between.

Notes on this clone: Within the sample, other DNA sequences also encode this same CDR3. The gene calls are TRBV4-3 and TRBJ2-7; D gene unclear. The CDR3 loop spans 15 amino acids. Germline values: CDR1 LGHNA, CDR2 YSLEER. The V gene lost 0 bases and the J gene lost 0 bases, with 9 bases spanning the gap. The DNA of the CDR3 is TGCGCCAGCAGCCAAGACAGTTCCCTCTCCTACGAGCAGTACTTC. It encodes CASSQDSSLSYEQYF.

The chain employs TRBV6-5 and TRBJ2-7, with 7 nucleotides matching TRBD1. In germline, CDR1 is MNHEY, CDR2 SVGAGI. The V gene end was trimmed by 6 bases and the J gene end by 3 bases; junction bases not matched to a gene: 11. The CDR3 extends over 15 amino acids. CDR3 bases: TGTGCCAGCAGCAGGACAGGCGCAAAGGGCTACGAGCAGTACTTC. Encoded protein: CASSRTGAKGYEQYF.

J is TRBJ2-7 and V is TRBV7-6, with a weak D call TRBD2 (5 bases). The germline gives CDR1 SGHVS, CDR2 FNYEAQ. V lost 1 base and J 6 bases, leaving 13 bases between the germline ends. This CDR3 is 14 amino acids long. CDR3 loop: CASSLVGRSGEQYF. CDR3 sequence (DNA): TGTGCCAGCAGCTTAGTGGGCAGGAGCGGCGAGCAGTACTTC.